This T cell receptor (beta chain) was identified in a study of graft-versus-host responses after intestinal transplantation. At the level of the study: Each recipient received a multivisceral, liver-intestinal, or isolated intestinal graft.

CDR1 is LNHNV and CDR2 is YYDKDF in the germline V gene (reference sequence). Trimming cost V 1 base and J 4 bases, with 10 bases left between them. CDR3 length: 14 amino acids. Irradiated, violet-dye-labeled stimulator cells, around 200,000 in number, were plated with around 200,000 CFSE-labeled responder cells. The protocol was immunoSEQ multiplex PCR, while the TCRdb copy is restricted to in-frame clones and leaves out a portion. The repertoire holds 3,500 to 5,000 clones, with 25% to 35% as singletons. Specimen: alloreactive CD4+ T cells from a mixed lymphocyte reaction culture, collected before transplantation. Sample subset: CFSE-low proliferating T cells sorted from approximately six-day pre-transplant mixed lymphocyte reaction (GvH or HvG direction). This clonotype was sampled from a human patient who was an organ donor for intestinal transplantation. V gene TRBV15 combines with J gene TRBJ1-1; tentatively, D is TRBD1 (5 bases). The CDR3 reads CATSRVSGGTEAFF. CDR3 nucleotides: TGTGCCACCAGCAGAGTTTCCGGGGGCACTGAAGCTTTCTTT.